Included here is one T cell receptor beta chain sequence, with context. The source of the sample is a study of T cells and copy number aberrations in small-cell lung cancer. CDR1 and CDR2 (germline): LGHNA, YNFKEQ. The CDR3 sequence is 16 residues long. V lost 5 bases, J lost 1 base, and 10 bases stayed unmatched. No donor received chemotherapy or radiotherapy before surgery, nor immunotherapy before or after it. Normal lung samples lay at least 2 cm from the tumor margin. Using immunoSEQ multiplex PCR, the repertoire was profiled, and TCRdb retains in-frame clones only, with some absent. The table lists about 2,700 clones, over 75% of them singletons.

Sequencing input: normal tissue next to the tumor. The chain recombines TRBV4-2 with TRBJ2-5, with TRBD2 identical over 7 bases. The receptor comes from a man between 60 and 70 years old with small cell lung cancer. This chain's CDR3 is CASSLRSGEGQETQYF. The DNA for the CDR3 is TGTGCCAGCAGCTTAAGGAGCGGGGAGGGCCAAGAGACCCAGTACTTC.